The 25 T cell receptor beta chains below come from one sample, sequenced in a study of blood T cells in healthy people across ages. It was with a sample-barcoded 5' primer and a J-beta primer mix that a second PCR of roughly 7 to 12 cycles was run. TCRdb independently ran MiXCR on the 5' RACE reads; one entry per CDR3 protein. This sample has about 640,000 distinct CDR3 sequences; about 54% occur once, and the top ten carry about two fifths. The sample comprised blood. All receptors come from a man aged 55 to 70 in good health.

The V call is TRBV5-1, the J call TRBJ1-5, with 11 bases that match TRBD1. This CDR3 region has 15 residues. Germline values: CDR1 SGHRS, CDR2 YFSETQ. V shed 0 bases and J 7 bases; nucleotides not matched to a gene: 3. The CDR3 DNA follows: TGCGCCAGCAGCTTGGAGGGACAGGGGGGACAGCCCCAGCATTTT. Protein sequence: CASSLEGQGGQPQHF.

The V and J genes are TRBV11-2 and TRBJ2-5; D is tentatively TRBD1 or TRBD2 (6 bases each). V was pared by 4 bases and J by 5 bases, with 23 bases between. The CDR3 sequence is 17 residues long. Germline CDR1 reads SGHAT; CDR2 reads FQNNGV. The CDR3: CASSWQLGWGAVETQYF. CDR3 sequence (DNA): TGTGCCAGCAGCTGGCAATTGGGCTGGGGGGCCGTTGAGACCCAGTACTTC. Filled out from reference TRBV11-2 and TRBJ2-5, the complete variable domain reads EAGVAQSPRYKIIEKRQSVAFWCNPISGHATLYWYQQILGQGPKLLIQFQNNGVVDDSQLPKDRFSAERLKGVDSTLKIQPAKLEDSAVYLCASSWQLGWGAVETQYFGPGTRLLVL.

The V gene is TRBV25-1, the J gene TRBJ2-4; TRBD1 matches 7 bases. This CDR3 has 15 residues. Germline CDR1 and CDR2: MGHDK and SYGVNS. V trimming: 3 bases; J trimming: 13 bases; junction bases outside the gene matches: 15. For the CDR3, the DNA is TGTGCCAGCAGTGATGGGACAGATCCGAACGCGGAGCAGTACTTC. It specifies CASSDGTDPNAEQYF.

V usage is TRBV20-1 and J usage is TRBJ2-7; D might be TRBD1 (7 bases). The end of the DNA is better explained by TRBJ2-4, so the J call may be wrong. Germline-derived CDR1 and CDR2 are DFQATT and SNEGSKA (reference sequence). The CDR3 is made up of 16 amino acids. Here the CDR3 reads CSATFGGGEAKNIQYF. The CDR3 DNA reads TGCAGTGCCACCTTCGGAGGGGGCGAGGCCAAAAACATTCAGTACTTC.

This rearrangement joins TRBV3-1 to TRBJ2-1, with D maybe TRBD1 (5 bases). In germline, CDR1 is LGHDT, CDR2 YNNKEL (reference sequence). The V end was cut by 1 base, the J end by 2 bases, with 9 bases between. This CDR3 contains 15 residues. CDR3 DNA: TGTGCCAGCAGCCAAGTGTTAGGGGCCTACAATGAGCAGTTCTTC. Translated, it gives CASSQVLGAYNEQFF.

V gene TRBV7-2 combines with J gene TRBJ2-7; D not certain. The CDR3 loop spans 11 amino acids. Germline values: CDR1 SGHTA, CDR2 FQGNSA. V lost 8 bases and J lost 3, with 8 bases in between. In nucleotides, the CDR3 is TGTGCCAGCCCTCTCGGCTACGAGCAGTACTTC. Protein product: CASPLGYEQYF.

The V and J genes are TRBV3-1 and TRBJ2-3; D possibly corresponds to TRBD2 (5 bases). The CDR3 runs to 14 residues. Trimming left V 6 bases short and J 0 bases short, with 10 bases between. Looked up from germline, CDR1 is LGHDT and CDR2 is YNNKEL (reference sequence). The CDR3 loop reads CASRRDPSTDTQYF. In nucleotides, the CDR3 is TGTGCCAGCAGGAGGGATCCTAGCACAGATACGCAGTATTTT.

In this sample, this clonotype turned up a few times. The chain recombines TRBV5-1 with TRBJ2-4; TRBD1 might be the D (6 bases). There are 16 residues in the CDR3. Trimming cost V 3 bases and J 0 bases, with 13 bases left between them. Germline values: CDR1 SGHRS, CDR2 YFSETQ. The CDR3 loop is CASSSTGVLAKNIQYF. The CDR3 DNA reads as TGCGCCAGCAGCTCGACAGGAGTACTAGCCAAAAACATTCAGTACTTC.

The V call is TRBV20-1, the J call TRBJ2-5, with 11 bases lining up with TRBD2. This CDR3 has 19 amino acids. Germline values: CDR1 DFQATT, CDR2 SNEGSKA (reference sequence). With V trimmed by 3 bases and J by 0 bases, 15 bases remained unmatched. The CDR3 loop reads CSASRNSGGDFMYQETQYF. CDR3 coding DNA: TGCAGTGCTAGCCGTAATAGCGGGGGGGACTTCATGTACCAAGAGACCCAGTACTTC.

This clonotype was seen only once. This chain's CDR3 is CASGLYSSGGYEQYF. DNA for the CDR3: TGTGCTAGTGGTTTGTACTCTAGCGGGGGTTACGAGCAGTACTTC. This chain connects TRBV12-5 to TRBJ2-7, with TRBD2 matching 10 bases. J gave up 4 bases and V 2 bases, and 5 bases lay outside the gene matches. This CDR3 has 15 amino acids. Germline loops: CDR1 LGHNT, CDR2 FRNRAP. The entire variable domain, with the rest obtained from reference TRBV12-5 and TRBJ2-7, is as follows: DARVTQTPRHKVTEMGQEVTMRCQPILGHNTVFWYRQTMMQGLELLAYFRNRAPLDDSGMPKDRFSAEMPDATLATLKIQPSEPRDSAVYFCASGLYSSGGYEQYFGPGTRLTVT.

The V and J genes are TRBV21-1 and TRBJ2-1; the listed D gene, TRBD2, was not tested against the DNA. TRBV21-1 is a known pseudogene. The CDR3 consists of 16 residues. The CDR3 spells CASSKPPSGTYNEQFF. The DNA of the CDR3 is TGTGCCAGCAGCAAACCTCCCAGCGGAACCTACAATGAGCAGTTCTTC.

The rearrangement joins TRBV28 to TRBJ2-2; 7 bases match TRBD2. The CDR3 is 17 residues long. The V gene end was trimmed by 3 bases and the J gene end by 0 bases; junction bases not matched to a gene: 7. In germline, CDR1 is MDHEN, CDR2 SYDVKM. CDR3 in amino acids: CASSFPGGGANTGELFF. The CDR3 DNA sequence: TGTGCCAGCAGTTTCCCCGGCGGGGGAGCGAACACCGGGGAGCTGTTTTTT.

The chain couples TRBV4-2 to TRBJ1-2; TRBD1 matches 7 bases. Per germline, CDR1 LGHNA and CDR2 YNFKEQ. The V and J ends lost 0 bases and 2 bases, in that order; junction bases with no gene match: 3. CDR3 length: 15 amino acids. The CDR3 spells CASSQERQGNYGYTF. CDR3 nucleotide sequence: TGTGCCAGCAGCCAAGAGCGACAGGGAAACTATGGCTACACCTTC.

J is TRBJ2-7 and V is TRBV5-1, with D tentatively TRBD1 or TRBD2 (5 bases each). Germline CDR1 SGHRS, CDR2 YFSETQ. There are 13 residues in the CDR3. V lost 5 bases and J lost 3, with 12 bases in between. The CDR3 loop reads CASRDPGGYEQYF. The CDR3 region has the DNA TGCGCCAGCAGGGACCCTGGGGGCTACGAGCAGTACTTC.

The chain has TRBV7-9 and TRBJ2-7, with D possibly matching TRBD1 (6 bases). Judging by the DNA end, TRBJ2-1 fits better; the J call may be wrong. In germline, CDR1 is SEHNR, CDR2 FQNEAQ (reference sequence). This CDR3 spans 15 amino acids. CDR3 sequence (DNA): TGTGCCAGCAGCTTAGTGTTAGGGGACAATAATGAGCAGTTCTTC. It translates to CASSLVLGDNNEQFF.

The genes are TRBV6-1 and TRBJ1-2; D not resolved. Deletions cut 3 bases from V and 2 bases from J, with 4 bases between. CDR3 length: 12 residues. Germline V gene sequence: CDR1 MNHNS, CDR2 SASEGT. CDR3 sequence reads: CASSDRNYGYTF. The CDR3 DNA follows: TGTGCCAGCAGTGACAGAAACTATGGCTACACCTTC.

The rearrangement uses TRBV4-2 and TRBJ2-3; 9 bases match TRBD2. The CDR3 extends over 16 amino acids. Germline V gene data show CDR1 as LGHNA and CDR2 as YNFKEQ. V was clipped by 4 bases and J by 2 bases; unmatched bases: 7. CDR3: CASSLTTSGATDTQYF. The CDR3 DNA follows: TGTGCCAGCAGCCTCACGACTAGCGGTGCCACAGATACGCAGTATTTT.

Details on this clonotype: The junction departs from germline at one end; a sequencing error may be responsible. The chain employs TRBV20-1 and TRBJ2-3; no clear D gene. The CDR3 totals 14 residues. CDR1 DFQATT and CDR2 SNEGSKA come from the germline V gene (reference sequence). Here the CDR3 reads CSARTPSLGYTRYF. In nucleotides, the CDR3 is TGCAGTGCTAGAACTCCTTCCCTTGGCTATACGCGGTATTTT.

V usage is TRBV10-3 and J usage is TRBJ2-5; 8 bases map to TRBD1. Germline CDR1 reads ENHRY; CDR2 reads SYGVKD. With V trimmed by 3 bases and J by 1 base, 10 bases remained unmatched. CDR3 length equals 17 residues. This CDR3 is CAISDPGQATLQETQYF. CDR3 coding DNA: TGTGCCATCAGTGATCCGGGACAGGCTACACTCCAAGAGACCCAGTACTTC.

The genes are TRBV5-1 and TRBJ2-2; TRBD2 might be the D (5 bases). Germline CDR1 reads SGHRS; CDR2 reads YFSETQ. The CDR3 extends over 15 amino acids. Trimming removed 5 bases from V and 4 bases from J, with 15 bases in between. DNA for the CDR3: TGCGCCAGCAGGGCTAATAGCGACCCCACCGGGGAGCTGTTTTTT. As protein: CASRANSDPTGELFF.

For the CDR3, the DNA is TGTGCCAGCAGCTTGGCCTTTGCTAGCGGGGGCCCCATGTTCCCAGAGACCCAGTTCTTC. It translates to CASSLAFASGGPMFPETQFF. The chain has TRBV5-4 and TRBJ2-1; the match to TRBD2 covers 10 bases. The J segment lost 13 bases and the V segment lost 0 bases, leaving 25 bases of the junction unmatched. Looked up from germline, CDR1 is SGHNT and CDR2 is YYREEE (reference sequence). The CDR3 runs 20 residues.

The table lists this clonotype with a few counts. This chain links TRBV2 with TRBJ1-2; a weak D match, TRBD1 (5 bases). Per the germline V gene, CDR1 is SNHLY and CDR2 is FYNNEI. Between the trimmed V and J ends, which lost 4 bases and 7 bases, there was a span of 7 bases. This CDR3 has 11 residues. CDR3 nucleotide sequence: TGTGCCAGCAGTGGTGGGGGTGGCTACACCTTC. Amino acids: CASSGGGGYTF.

The rearrangement links TRBV24-1 to TRBJ2-3, with D tentatively TRBD1 or TRBD2 (5 bases each). Germline CDR1 is KGHDR and CDR2 is SFDVKD. The length of the CDR3 is 13 residues. Trimming pared 7 bases from V and 4 bases from J, leaving 11 bases between. The CDR3 protein is CATSGDGADTQYF. The CDR3 DNA reads TGTGCCACCAGCGGGGACGGAGCAGATACGCAGTATTTT.

This clonotype was seen a few times. The gene calls are TRBV4-1 and TRBJ2-5, with 10 bases matching TRBD2. This CDR3 is built from 17 residues. Germline trimming cut 1 base from V and 1 base from J; bases unmatched to any gene: 6. Germline CDR1 and CDR2: MGHRA and YSYEKL. CDR3: CASSQGPTSGVQETQYF. The CDR3 bases are TGCGCCAGCAGCCAAGGGCCCACTAGCGGGGTCCAAGAGACCCAGTACTTC.

The V gene is TRBV29-1, the J gene TRBJ1-2; possible D gene TRBD1, 5 bases. The V end lost 7 bases, the J end lost 4 bases, and 19 bases lay between the germline ends. Germline CDR1 reads SQVTM; CDR2 reads ANQGSEA. The CDR3 runs to 14 residues. In nucleotides, the CDR3 is TGCAGCGCCGGAGGGCAGGCCGGGGGCTATGGCTACACCTTC. Its protein product is CSAGGQAGGYGYTF.